This is a list of T cell receptor beta chains from one sample in a study of regulatory T cells in long-lasting Graves disease. One entry per CDR3 protein, called by TCRdb with MiXCR from the multiplex PCR reads. The table has approximately 490,000 distinct CDR3 sequences, 15% to 20% seen once. These same data were also listed under a study on T cells in Graves' hyperthyroidism and ophthalmopathy.

The sample consisted of peripheral blood mononuclear cells (PBMCs), taken at new diagnosis, from a patient treated with antithyroid drugs. These receptors came from a man aged 35-49 years with Graves disease. Both conserved end residues are part of each CDR3. The D gene is left open where the match is weak. Not every row has a clone size; where given, it reads once, few, many or a size class.

V gene	D gene	J gene	clone size	CDR3 protein	CDR3 DNA
TRBV29-1	TRBD2	TRBJ2-1	few	CSVQKGLAGGEQFF	TGCAGCGTTCAAAAGGGACTAGCGGGAGGTGAGCAGTTCTTC
TRBV7-8	TRBD2	TRBJ2-7	many	CASSLKPAGAYEQYF	TGTGCCAGCAGCTTAAAACCGGCGGGAGCCTACGAGCAGTACTTC
TRBV6-1	NA	TRBJ2-3	NA	CASKPGRNTDTQYF	TGTGCCAGCAAACCGGGACGAAACACAGATACGCAGTATTTT
TRBV12-3/TRBV12-4	TRBD1	TRBJ2-1	many	CASRTGGEQFF	TGTGCCAGCCGAACAGGGGGCGAGCAGTTCTTC
TRBV30	NA	TRBJ2-5	many	CAWSEGPGPGTQYF	TGTGCCTGGAGTGAGGGTCCGGGTCCTGGGACCCAGTACTTC
TRBV25-1	NA	TRBJ1-2	NA	CASSENGRMIGYTF	TGTGCCAGCAGTGAAAATGGCAGGATGATTGGCTACACCTTC
TRBV2	TRBD2	TRBJ2-3	NA	CASSALAGGQATQYF	TGTGCCAGCAGTGCGCTAGCGGGGGGGCAAGCTACGCAGTATTTT
TRBV20-1	NA	TRBJ2-5	NA	CSALFGRTRQETQYF	TGCAGTGCTTTGTTTGGGAGAACCCGCCAAGAGACCCAGTACTTC
TRBV2	NA	TRBJ2-7	NA	CASSDWSGVFKNEQYF	TGTGCCAGCAGTGATTGGTCAGGGGTCTTCAAAAACGAGCAGTACTTC
TRBV18	NA	TRBJ1-1	many	CASSPLSRDFEAFF	TGTGCCAGCTCACCATTAAGCAGGGACTTTGAAGCTTTCTTT
TRBV28	TRBD2	TRBJ2-7	many	CASSLPPSGLAYEQYF	TGTGCCAGCAGTTTACCCCCCTCAGGACTAGCCTACGAGCAGTACTTC
TRBV5-1	TRBD2	TRBJ2-1	NA	CASSRGGTSGIVSNEQFF	TGCGCCAGCAGCAGAGGGGGGACTAGCGGGATTGTCTCCAATGAGCAGTTCTTC
TRBV20-1	NA	TRBJ2-2	many	CSAREPNIVTGELFF	TGCAGTGCTAGAGAACCCAACATAGTCACCGGGGAGCTGTTTTTT
TRBV30	NA	TRBJ2-5	many	CAWTVGETQYF	TGTGCCTGGACCGTCGGGGAGACCCAGTACTTC
TRBV6-2/TRBV6-3	TRBD1	TRBJ2-3	many	CASSLRDRHTDTQYF	TGTGCCAGCAGCCTCCGGGACAGACACACAGATACGCAGTATTTT
TRBV28	TRBD1	TRBJ2-7	many	CASRMGTGYSYEQYF	TGTGCCAGCAGGATGGGGACAGGGTATTCCTACGAGCAGTACTTC
TRBV7-2	NA	TRBJ2-7	many	CASSLANGHEQYF	TGTGCCAGCAGCTTAGCCAACGGGCACGAGCAGTACTTC
TRBV28	NA	TRBJ1-4	many	CASSLGTFNEKLFF	TGTGCCAGCAGTTTAGGGACCTTTAATGAAAAACTGTTTTTT
TRBV11-2	NA	TRBJ2-3	many	CASSLMGLSSTDTQYF	TGTGCCAGCAGCCTGATGGGACTTTCTAGCACAGATACGCAGTATTTT
TRBV20-1	NA	TRBJ1-4	few	CSAREQQGADEKLFF	TGCAGTGCTAGAGAGCAGCAGGGCGCGGATGAAAAACTGTTTTTT
TRBV30	NA	TRBJ1-1	many	CAWSRGQGYTEAFF	TGTGCCTGGAGTCGGGGGCAGGGGTACACTGAAGCTTTCTTT
TRBV11-2	NA	TRBJ1-4	NA	CASSLLAGRNEKLFF	TGTGCCAGCAGCTTACTCGCAGGCCGTAATGAAAAACTGTTTTTT
TRBV18	TRBD2	TRBJ2-2	NA	CASSPPGGLATNTGELFF	TGTGCCAGCTCACCACCGGGGGGACTAGCGACGAACACCGGGGAGCTGTTTTTT
TRBV2	NA	TRBJ1-2	many	CASTPNFGYGYTF	TGTGCCAGCACCCCCAACTTCGGCTATGGCTACACCTTC
TRBV24-1	NA	TRBJ2-3	NA	CATSDRGVDTQYF	TGTGCCACCAGTGATCGAGGTGTAGATACGCAGTATTTT
TRBV28	NA	TRBJ2-3	many	CASSSGTSTDTQYF	TGTGCCAGCAGTTCCGGGACTAGCACAGATACGCAGTATTTT
TRBV5-1	NA	TRBJ2-3	many	CASSLALDRIPDTQYF	TGCGCCAGCAGCTTGGCCCTAGATCGTATCCCAGATACGCAGTATTTT
TRBV11-2	NA	TRBJ2-1	many	CASSLAGGTGLYNEQFF	TGTGCCAGCAGCTTAGCGGGGGGGACAGGCCTTTACAATGAGCAGTTCTTC
TRBV3-1	TRBD1	TRBJ1-6	NA	CASSPTGIDNSPLHF	TGTGCCAGCAGCCCGACAGGGATAGACAATTCACCCCTCCACTTT
TRBV15	TRBD1	TRBJ2-1	few	CATSRGTGLNEQFF	TGTGCCACCAGCAGAGGGACAGGGCTCAATGAGCAGTTCTTC
TRBV7-9	NA	TRBJ2-3	few	CASSLTRDSVADTQYF	TGTGCCAGCAGCTTAACCCGGGACTCGGTCGCAGATACGCAGTATTTT
TRBV11-2	TRBD1	TRBJ2-3	many	CASKTGWLADTQYF	TGTGCCAGCAAGACAGGGTGGTTAGCAGATACGCAGTATTTT
TRBV7-9	NA	TRBJ1-1	many	CASSLAAEAFF	TGTGCCAGCAGCCTGGCCGCTGAAGCTTTCTTT
TRBV28	NA	TRBJ2-2	NA	CASSFEGHGRTGELFF	TGTGCCAGCTCCTTTGAGGGACACGGTCGCACCGGGGAGCTGTTTTTT
TRBV10-3	NA	TRBJ1-2	NA	CAISEPSNREWFF	TGTGCCATCAGTGAGCCAAGCAACAGGGAGTGGTTCTTC
TRBV24-1	TRBD2	TRBJ2-1	NA	CATSDRLAGHNEQFF	TGTGCCACCAGTGACCGGCTAGCGGGCCACAATGAGCAGTTCTTC